The T cell receptor beta chain described here comes from a study of cytomegalovirus exposure and HLA in healthy donors (dated by TCRdb to the late 2010s). Context from the whole study: An earlier analysis of several hundred of the donors reported roughly 270 Gb of sequence data and around 110 million unique TCR beta sequences from about 180 million T cells. Roughly 300 gigabases of sequencing data and around 87 million unique TCR sequences were included in an early release covering 550 to 650 HLA-typed donors. The genetic ancestry cluster associated with self-reported Caucasian donors included roughly 84% of the roughly 380 genotyped donors. The study aimed to test whether signatures of past pathogen exposure could be identified by cataloging public T cell receptors. The T cell repertoires of 666 subjects were profiled by immunosequencing and related to cytomegalovirus serostatus. In addition to the first cohort of hundreds of subjects, a separate validation cohort of over 90 different subjects was used. The study combined high-throughput TCR immunosequencing, statistical association of individual TCRs with disease status, and machine learning to predict cytomegalovirus infection status. To study patterns of TCR occurrence, a later analysis re-analyzed previously published TCR beta repertoires from 550 to 800 donors and added high-resolution HLA genotyping. Rather than using new phenotypic data, the later analysis identified candidate immune exposures from TCR beta sequences and from how often those sequences occurred across donors. In an earlier analysis of roughly 540 of the donors, high-throughput TCR beta sequencing was used to judge whether each TCR beta V gene segment behaved as functional or pseudogenic. Alongside the repertoire data, information on donor age, sex, ethnicity and CMV serostatus was compiled. Genome-wide SNP genotypes for about three fifths of the roughly 670 donors were used in a later genetic analysis, which treated that subset as a discovery cohort. All discovery cohort repertoires had been generated using a single sequencing platform. HLA typing included class I and class II loci at four-digit resolution. Typing coverage differed by locus: A, B, C, DRB1 and DQB1 were typed in roughly 620-640 donors, DQA1 in approximately 520, DPA1 in 600 to 610, and DPB1 in roughly 450. Roughly 5 DR-DQ haplotypes were handled as single units for association and clustering because linkage in the cohort was strong. Among about 400 genotyped donors of the cohort, an average of around 240,000 unique TCR beta nucleotide sequences was sequenced per donor, of which roughly 17% were non-productive.

Library preparation was by the immunoSEQ multiplex PCR assay. For the multiplex PCR, a mixture combining 60 forward primers for TCR Vbeta segments and 13 reverse primers for TCR Jbeta segments was used. A multiplex PCR assay on genomic DNA amplified the CDR3 region of rearranged TCR beta genes. The amplified TCR beta libraries were sequenced on the Illumina HiSeq System as 87-base-pair reads. Processing in the source paper ran as follows. A later analysis counted some 74 million unique TCR beta chains across the 550 to 700 repertoires, and 10 million to 11 million of these chains were shared by at least two donors. Raw reads were error-corrected and collapsed into unique sequences by a nearest-neighbor algorithm in which closely related sequences were merged to remove PCR and sequencing errors. V, D and J gene segments were assigned by aligning CDR3 sequences to IMGT reference sequences. Each retained sequence needed at least a six-nucleotide match to both a V gene segment and a J gene segment. A rearrangement was called productive if the CDR3 had no stop codons and remained in frame with V and J, and every other rearrangement was called non-productive. Following IMGT convention, CDR3 was defined as the stretch from the second conserved V-encoded cysteine to the conserved J-encoded phenylalanine. Sequences without an unambiguous match to a single V gene segment were excluded from the earlier analysis of several hundred of the donors. An earlier analysis of 500 to 600 of the donors classified V segments as functional when productive rearrangements were above 56.7% and as segregating when the standard deviation between donors was above 5%. A statistical classification framework was developed to diagnose cytomegalovirus status using the catalog of TCR beta chain sequences. V and J gene assignment, in a later analysis, came from comparing TCR nucleotide sequences with IMGT/GENE-DB human TR gene sequences. A later analysis assigned CDR3 sequences and most-parsimonious VDJ recombination scenarios with the TCRdist pipeline. In a later analysis, each TCR beta chain was defined by its CDR3 amino acid sequence together with its V-gene family, and reads without a unique V-gene family were excluded. A later analysis removed 592 highly shared, low-generation-probability nucleotide sequences to deal with suspected cross-contamination and a sequencing artifact. A later analysis calculated a clonal expansion index for each public chain from normalized within-repertoire ranks of inferred template counts. A later analysis computed generation probabilities with a VDJ recombination model fitted to out-of-frame rearrangements, and checked the results against IGoR. In a later analysis, TCR-TCR, TCR-HLA and TCR-CMV co-occurrence was scored with hypergeometric tests, and a repertoire-size bias correction was applied to TCR pairs. False discovery rates were estimated in a later analysis by permuting HLA or CMV assignments 20 times. A later analysis grouped co-occurring TCRs with DBSCAN, adding TCRdist sequence similarity when clustering within HLA-allele-positive subsets. Co-occurrence clustering excluded repertoires with fewer than 30,000 or more than 120,000 public chains, plus five with anomalous nucleotide sharing. TCRdb limited this immuneACCESS table to in-frame rearrangements with V and J called. A share of clones is missing; checked studies link under half to unresolved V genes, and the rest is unexplained. V, J and clone size reflect that table, while D and trimming were determined from the DNA. In all, the sample holds approximately 130,000 clones, and more than 65% of those were seen once. Less than 6% of the sample belongs to the ten largest clones.

The paper's findings and limits, for the study overall: Most CMV-associated TCR beta chains appeared to be HLA-restricted in a later analysis, and the HLA associations seemed to be driven largely by CMV exposure. Because counts were too low, 15 to 20 rarely observed V segments, including chromosome 9 orphons, were left out of the earlier analysis of approximately 580 of the donors. In vitro tests confirmed that a few of the cytomegalovirus-associated TCR beta chains recognize cytomegalovirus antigens. Compared with the 666-donor mean, donors in an Asian-associated ancestry cluster had fewer N-insertions in productive TCRs, according to a later genetic analysis. This cohort had only TCR beta chains sequenced, and the lack of alpha or paired-chain data limited which features could be detected. Because HLA typing was missing for some donors at each locus, association tests included only the typed subset. Broadly in line with IMGT annotations, most TCR beta V segments showed up in productive rearrangements about 87% or about 30% of the time in an earlier analysis of about 500 of the donors. The classifier was reported to diagnose cytomegalovirus status with high specificity and sensitivity in both the original and validation cohorts. Most TCR sequences were seen in very few donors, while some public TCRs were found in many individuals. Specific HLA alleles were associated with some 15,000 TCR beta sequences at a false discovery rate of 0.05 in a later analysis. A further reported finding was that TCR beta sequences accurately predicted the HLA-A and HLA-B alleles for most subjects in the first cohort. According to the authors, the approach could potentially be generalized to other disease states and immunological phenotypes. Some IMGT-functional V segments, including TRBV6-2 and TRBV6-3, could not be told apart with the 87-base-pair reads, so those segments were excluded. According to a later analysis, parvovirus B19, influenza, CMV and Epstein-Barr virus appeared linked to several top co-occurrence clusters. A group of highly shared sequence variants was considered likely to be a technical artifact of the sequencing pipeline. In a later analysis, HLA-associated TCR beta chains showed more clonal expansion and lower generation probabilities than non-associated chains that were equally common. In a later genetic analysis, a missense DCLRE1C variant was associated with V-gene and J-gene trimming of TCR beta chains, and the association was replicated in an independent cohort. A later analysis found that TCR association rates varied across HLA loci, with DRB1 alleles showing the most associated TCRs and HLA-C alleles the fewest. The study listed over 150 TCR beta chains as associated with cytomegalovirus. Linkage disequilibrium might explain the correlated functional status among segregating V segments, but an unknown experimental factor could not be excluded. Assigning TCR associations to individual alleles was difficult when HLA alleles, especially DR and DQ, strongly co-occurred. The only immune exposure information available for the cohort was CMV serostatus. Roughly uniform sequencing depth across donors was assumed in presence/absence analyses, although this assumption may not hold.

Comments on this clone: No antigen is known for it. No base-level quality is on record; no much larger clone is a single base apart.

The cohort comprised some 730 healthy bone marrow donors. Cohort members were all nominally healthy when sampled, although unrecorded immune exposures were likely present. The donor tested CMV seropositive, placing the donor among the 289 seropositive members of the cohort. Every donor gave a peripheral blood sample, and the peripheral blood mononuclear cells from that sample were used for TCR beta sequencing. Genomic DNA was extracted from the blood cell samples with the Qiagen DNeasy Blood Extraction Kit. The cysteine opens and the phenylalanine closes a CDR3 of 15 amino acids. Just CDR3 DNA is preserved here, 45 bases in frame from base 1. Deletion took 3 bases off V and 1 base off J, with a span of 9 bases between the germline ends. The germline V gene yields MGHDK for CDR1 and SYGVNS for CDR2.

This chain is built from TRBV25-1 and TRBJ1-4, with no confidently assigned D gene. The sequence came from a man aged 18 to 30 in good health and CMV-seropositive. Sample: PBMCs. The DNA sequence is given as TGTGCCAGCAGTGATTCGCGGCTAACTAATGAAAAACTGTTTTTT. Its protein product is CASSDSRLTNEKLFF.